Listed below are T cell receptor beta chains from one sample, sequenced in a study of T cell responses to AZD1222 COVID-19 vaccine. Data came from immunoSEQ multiplex PCR; TCRdb stores just in-frame clones and leaves some out. The data hold roughly 170,000 clones, with 75% to 95% observed a single time. The sample was peripheral blood, taken on day 0 of AZD1222 vaccination. Every receptor here comes from an adult in good health. CDR3s leave out the opening cysteine and the closing phenylalanine or tryptophan.

V	J	CDR3
TRBV6-2/TRBV6-3	TRBJ2-5	ASSPGRAGEETQY
TRBV15	TRBJ2-5	ATSRGVVADITMETQY
TRBV12-3/TRBV12-4	TRBJ1-5	ASSFTVNQPQH
TRBV7-8	TRBJ2-7	ASSSRDRAKGEQY
TRBV9	TRBJ2-7	ASSEGTGPLEQY
TRBV3-1/TRBV3-2	TRBJ2-5	ASSQVRGGQETQY
TRBV18	TRBJ2-5	ASSRGAGGQETQY
TRBV7-2	TRBJ1-1	ASSKDRPNTEAF
TRBV5-8	TRBJ2-7	ASSPGTRGYEQY
TRBV5-8	TRBJ2-5	ASSLGPGEKETQY
TRBV29-1	TRBJ1-2	SYVNRDYGYT
TRBV14	TRBJ1-4	ASSETSGLGEKLF
TRBV4-3	TRBJ1-4	ASSQATGPGEKLF
TRBV11-3	TRBJ2-2	ASSLSGLANTGELF
TRBV27	TRBJ2-7	ASSFLGEQY
TRBV4-2	TRBJ2-7	ASSQEEQGAREQY
TRBV2	TRBJ2-2	ASSSTVTGELF
TRBV9	TRBJ2-1	ASSVTPPGQGAINEQF
TRBV2	TRBJ2-1	ASRELADEQF
TRBV20-1	TRBJ1-1	SAKNTEAF
TRBV13	TRBJ1-6	ASSLEGVGTHYNSPLH
TRBV2	TRBJ1-5	ASSETLEPQH
TRBV5-1	TRBJ2-3	ASSLERAGSDTQY
TRBV5-1	TRBJ2-7	ASSRTGGGYEQY
TRBV14	TRBJ1-6	ASSPRGWNSPLH
TRBV5-1	TRBJ2-7	ASSLAPGEDEQY
TRBV21-1	TRBJ1-1	ASMKGYTEAF
TRBV11-2	TRBJ1-4	ASSLGTYAYNEKLF
TRBV7-2	TRBJ2-1	ASSPDRVAPYNEQF
TRBV30	TRBJ1-1	AWTVRVSTEAF
TRBV7-2	TRBJ2-1	ASSSLLGPNEQF
TRBV18	TRBJ1-1	ASSPGMNTEAF
TRBV5-1	TRBJ2-5	ASSLRGTYQETQY
TRBV5-1	TRBJ1-3	ASSFHGRPGNTIY
TRBV20-1	TRBJ2-7	SASPVQEGVSEQY
TRBV7-2	TRBJ2-7	ASDPGAGYEQY
TRBV5-1	TRBJ1-1	ASSSSAGRMNTEAF
TRBV9	TRBJ2-1	ASSVGGTGANNEQF
TRBV4-3	TRBJ1-1	ASSQAARVTEAF
TRBV5-4	TRBJ2-5	ASSYQETQY
TRBV7-2	TRBJ2-2	ASKIRGGDTGELF
TRBV3-1/TRBV3-2	TRBJ2-7	ASSLRGTSGGGEQY
TRBV10-3	TRBJ2-5	AISKKGGASRTETQY
TRBV23-1	TRBJ2-1	ASSQSTLGYCNEQF
TRBV12-3/TRBV12-4	TRBJ2-1	ASSFESINEQF
TRBV15	TRBJ1-1	ATSGNREGAF
TRBV7-9	TRBJ1-2	ASSLMGAGNGYT
TRBV18	TRBJ1-2	ASSPGKGASYGYT